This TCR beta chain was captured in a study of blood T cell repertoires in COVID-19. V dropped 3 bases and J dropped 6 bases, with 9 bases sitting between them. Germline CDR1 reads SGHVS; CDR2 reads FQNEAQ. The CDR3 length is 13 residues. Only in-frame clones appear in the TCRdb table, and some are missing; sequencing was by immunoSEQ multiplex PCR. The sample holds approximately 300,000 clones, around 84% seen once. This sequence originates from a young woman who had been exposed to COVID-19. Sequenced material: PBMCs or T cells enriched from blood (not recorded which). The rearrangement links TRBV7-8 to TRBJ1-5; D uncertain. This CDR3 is CASSFVGGQPQHF. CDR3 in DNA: TGTGCCAGCAGCTTTGTGGGAGGTCAGCCCCAGCATTTT.